This T cell receptor (beta chain) was recovered during a study of CD8+ T cells in alopecia areata. Trimming at V came to 0 bases and at J to 2 bases, leaving 8 bases not matched to a gene. Germline V lookup: CDR1 SGDLS, CDR2 YYNGEE. The CDR3 spans 18 residues. Study observations and caveats: Significant decreases in scalp clonality and expanded CD8+ clones followed tofacitinib treatment.

Noted treatment: oral pan-JAK inhibitor, 5-10 mg twice daily. Specimens obtained from alopecia areata patients comprised lesional scalp punch biopsies and peripheral blood. This clone was observed once. Its antigen is undetermined. In each case, RNA was isolated and then reverse transcribed into cDNA as the sequencing template. Profiled with immunoSEQ multiplex PCR; TCRdb holds only in-frame clones, not every one. The data show approximately 300,000 clones, about 62% seen once. This clonotype originated in a human donor with alopecia areata. The sample consisted of CD4+ T cells sorted from blood, taken at week 24, from a patient treated with tofacitinib. The chain is built from TRBV9 and TRBJ2-5; 12 nucleotides agree with TRBD2. CDR3 region: CASSVGPGTSGFQETQYF. CDR3 sequence (DNA): TGTGCCAGCAGCGTAGGGCCCGGGACTAGCGGGTTTCAAGAGACCCAGTACTTC.